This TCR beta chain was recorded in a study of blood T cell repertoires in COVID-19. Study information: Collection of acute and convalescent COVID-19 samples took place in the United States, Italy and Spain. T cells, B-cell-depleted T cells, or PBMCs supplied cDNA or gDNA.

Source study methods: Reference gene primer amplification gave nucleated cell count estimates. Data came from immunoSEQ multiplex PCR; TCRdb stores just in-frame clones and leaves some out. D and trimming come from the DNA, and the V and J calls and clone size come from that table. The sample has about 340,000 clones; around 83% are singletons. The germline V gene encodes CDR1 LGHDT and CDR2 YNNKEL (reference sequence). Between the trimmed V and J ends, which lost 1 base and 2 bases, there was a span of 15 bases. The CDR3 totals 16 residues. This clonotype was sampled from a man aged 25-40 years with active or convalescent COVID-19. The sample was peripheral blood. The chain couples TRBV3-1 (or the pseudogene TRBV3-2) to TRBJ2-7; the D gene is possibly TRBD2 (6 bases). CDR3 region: CASSQVGPGVAYEQYF. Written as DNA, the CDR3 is TGTGCCAGCAGCCAAGTTGGACCGGGGGTAGCCTACGAGCAGTACTTC.